Each of the 5 T cell receptor beta chains below was sequenced from the same sample in a study of T cell responses to AZD1222 COVID-19 vaccine. The method was immunoSEQ multiplex PCR; TCRdb's version includes in-frame clones alone and lacks a portion of them. The sample carries roughly 150,000 clones, roughly 92% recorded once. The specimen was peripheral blood, collected on day 0 of AZD1222 vaccination. Receptors originate from an adult in good health.

The chain is built from TRBV5-8 and TRBJ2-7, with D possibly called TRBD1 or TRBD2 (6 bases each). Deletions cut 5 bases from V and 4 bases from J, with 10 bases between. Germline CDR1 is SGHTS and CDR2 is YDEGEE. The CDR3 runs 12 residues. The DNA for the CDR3 is TGTGCCAGCAGAGGGGGGTTATACGAGCAGTACTTC. Protein product: CASRGGLYEQYF.

The chain uses TRBV19 and TRBJ2-5, with 10 bases lining up with TRBD2. The CDR3 is 14 residues long. Germline CDR1 and CDR2: LNHDA and SQIVND (reference sequence). V lost 3 bases, J lost 6 bases, and 4 bases stayed unmatched. This chain's CDR3 is CASSISSGGQTQYF. CDR3 DNA: TGTGCCAGTAGTATCTCTAGCGGGGGTCAGACCCAGTACTTC.

V is TRBV7-9 and J is TRBJ1-2; D remains ambiguous. The CDR3 covers 13 residues. Per germline, CDR1 SEHNR and CDR2 FQNEAQ (reference sequence). V lost 5 bases to trimming and J lost 2 bases, with 9 bases between them. For the CDR3, the DNA is TGTGCCAGCAGCCTAACAGAAAACTATGGCTACACCTTC. Amino acid sequence: CASSLTENYGYTF.

The chain is built from TRBV11-2 and TRBJ1-2; D gene uncertain. Germline CDR1 SGHAT, CDR2 FQNNGV. This CDR3 spans 13 amino acids. Trimming removed 5 bases at V and 6 bases at J, with 13 bases between. The CDR3 region is CASSPRLGDGYTF. In DNA, the CDR3 is TGTGCCAGCAGCCCTCGACTGGGAGATGGCTACACCTTC.

The gene calls are TRBV27 and TRBJ2-1; TRBD2 matches at 7 bases. The V gene's germline CDR1 is MNHEY and CDR2 SMNVEV (reference sequence). Unmatched junction bases numbered 2, after V lost 4 bases and J lost 2 bases. CDR3 size: 14 residues. For the CDR3, the DNA is TGTGCCAGCAGTTCCGGGACTACCTACAATGAGCAGTTCTTC. Encoded protein: CASSSGTTYNEQFF.